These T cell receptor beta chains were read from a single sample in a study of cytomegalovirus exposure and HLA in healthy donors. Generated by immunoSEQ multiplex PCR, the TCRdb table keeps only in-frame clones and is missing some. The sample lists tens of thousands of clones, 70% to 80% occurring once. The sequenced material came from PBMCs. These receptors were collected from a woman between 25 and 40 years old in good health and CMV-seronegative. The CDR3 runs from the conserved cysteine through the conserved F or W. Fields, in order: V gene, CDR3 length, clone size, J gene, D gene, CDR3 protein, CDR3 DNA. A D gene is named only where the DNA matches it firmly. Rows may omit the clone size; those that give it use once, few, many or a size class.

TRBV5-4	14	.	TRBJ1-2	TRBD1	CASSPDRGHYGYTF	TGTGCCAGCAGCCCGGACAGGGGCCACTATGGCTACACCTTC
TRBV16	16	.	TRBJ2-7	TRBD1	CASSQTGQGDPYEQYF	TGTGCCAGCAGCCAGACGGGACAGGGGGACCCCTACGAGCAGTACTTC
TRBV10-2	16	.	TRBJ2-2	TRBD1	CASSESRDRTRGELFF	TGCGCCAGCAGTGAGTCCCGGGACAGGACGCGGGGGGAGCTGTTTTTT
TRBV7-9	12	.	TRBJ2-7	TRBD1	CSSSLMGDREYF	TGTTCCAGCAGCTTAATGGGGGACAGGGAATACTTC
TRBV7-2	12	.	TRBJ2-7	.	CASSAFRGEQYF	TGTGCCAGCAGCGCTTTTCGGGGAGAGCAGTACTTC
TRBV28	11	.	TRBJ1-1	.	CASVIQDEAFF	TGTGCCAGCGTAATCCAGGATGAAGCTTTCTTT
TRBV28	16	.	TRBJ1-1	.	CATKDLSRVVDTEAFF	TGTGCCACCAAGGACCTATCCAGGGTAGTCGACACTGAAGCTTTCTTT
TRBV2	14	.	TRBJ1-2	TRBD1	CASREDRVGYGYTF	TGTGCCAGCAGGGAGGACAGGGTAGGCTATGGCTACACCTTC
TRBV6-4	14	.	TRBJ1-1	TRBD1	CASSDGQGNTEAFF	TGTGCCAGCAGTGACGGACAGGGAAACACTGAAGCTTTCTTT
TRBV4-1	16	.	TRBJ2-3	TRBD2	CASSQVTSVFTDTQYF	TGCGCCAGCAGCCAAGTTACTAGCGTCTTCACAGATACGCAGTATTTT
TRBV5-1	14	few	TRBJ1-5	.	CASSQSGDNQPQHF	TGCGCCAGCAGCCAGTCGGGGGACAATCAGCCCCAGCATTTT
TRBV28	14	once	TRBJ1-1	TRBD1	CASSLGQGNGEAFF	TGTGCCAGCAGTTTGGGACAGGGAAACGGTGAAGCTTTCTTT